Below, 3 T cell receptor beta chains from the same sample are listed, as sequenced in a study of blood T cell repertoires in COVID-19. Using immunoSEQ multiplex PCR, the repertoire was profiled, and TCRdb retains in-frame clones only, with some absent. This sample yields more than 200,000 clones, of which around 89% are seen a single time; over 4% belongs to the top ten. The specimen sequenced was PBMCs or T cells enriched from blood (not recorded which). The receptors here all came from a woman in her thirties who had recovered from COVID-19.

This clone has more than one count but fewer than ten. V usage is TRBV10-2 and J usage is TRBJ1-2; a weak D match, TRBD1 (6 bases). Trimming took off 6 bases at V and 8 bases at J, with 19 bases between the two ends. The CDR3 loop spans 14 amino acids. Looked up from germline, CDR1 is WSHSY and CDR2 is SAAADI. CDR3 nucleotide sequence: TGCGCCAGCAGCGACAGGCGTGGGTCGCGGGGCTACACCTTC. Its protein product is CASSDRRGSRGYTF.

V gene TRBV12-3 or TRBV12-4 combines with J gene TRBJ1-1, with D maybe TRBD1 (5 bases). The ends were cut back, 7 bases at V and 2 bases at J, with 11 bases in the middle. CDR3 size: 13 residues. The DNA of the CDR3 is TGTGCCAGCACAGGGCTCGGAAACACTGAAGCTTTCTTT. Its protein is CASTGLGNTEAFF.

This clone was seen a single time. The chain carries TRBV14 and TRBJ1-2; D gene uncertain. The CDR3 contains 13 residues. Germline loops: CDR1 SGHDN, CDR2 FVKESK. The V and J ends lost 0 bases and 8 bases respectively, with 10 bases between them. CDR3 residues: CASSQDVVSGYTF. CDR3 in DNA: TGTGCCAGCAGCCAAGATGTGGTGAGCGGCTACACCTTC.